The source of this T cell receptor (beta chain) is a study of spatial heterogeneity in lung cancer. Overall study context: Samples were donated by 72 untreated early-stage non-small cell lung cancer patients. Detected beta-chain sequences consistently exceeded alpha-chain sequences.

This clonotype was observed at least ten times. CDR3 length equals 15 residues. Germline lookup yields CDR1 SGHVS and CDR2 FNYEAQ. V lost 5 bases and J lost 6, with 17 bases in between. On each TCR cDNA molecule, a unique molecular identifier was present. TCRdb fed the 5' RACE reads into MiXCR, producing one record per CDR3 protein. This sample has 100,000 to 120,000 distinct CDR3 sequences; under 14% occur once, and the top ten carry 24%. Time point in this sample: blood at routine non-recurrence follow-up after resection. Material for sequencing was whole RNA from tumor, nontumor lung or frozen PBMC, left unsorted.

The TCR was taken from a female donor with early-stage non-small cell lung cancer. The genes are TRBV7-6 and TRBJ2-1; D is ambiguous. Sample: PBMCs, taken at follow-up. Here the CDR3 DNA reads TGTGCCAGCAGCGAAGGACGTAGGGTCGGCAATGAGCAGTTCTTC. It yields the protein CASSEGRRVGNEQFF.